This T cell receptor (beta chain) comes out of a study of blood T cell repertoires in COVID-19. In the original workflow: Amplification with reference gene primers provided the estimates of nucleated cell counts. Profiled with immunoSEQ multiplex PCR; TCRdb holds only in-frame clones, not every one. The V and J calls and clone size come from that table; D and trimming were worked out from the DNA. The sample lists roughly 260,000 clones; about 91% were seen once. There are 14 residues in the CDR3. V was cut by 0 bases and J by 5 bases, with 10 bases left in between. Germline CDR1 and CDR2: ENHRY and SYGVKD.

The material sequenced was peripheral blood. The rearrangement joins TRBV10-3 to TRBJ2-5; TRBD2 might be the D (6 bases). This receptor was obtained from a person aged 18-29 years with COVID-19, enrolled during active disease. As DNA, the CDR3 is TGTGCCATCAGTGAGTCTTTAGGAGGGGAGACCCAGTACTTC. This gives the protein CAISESLGGETQYF.